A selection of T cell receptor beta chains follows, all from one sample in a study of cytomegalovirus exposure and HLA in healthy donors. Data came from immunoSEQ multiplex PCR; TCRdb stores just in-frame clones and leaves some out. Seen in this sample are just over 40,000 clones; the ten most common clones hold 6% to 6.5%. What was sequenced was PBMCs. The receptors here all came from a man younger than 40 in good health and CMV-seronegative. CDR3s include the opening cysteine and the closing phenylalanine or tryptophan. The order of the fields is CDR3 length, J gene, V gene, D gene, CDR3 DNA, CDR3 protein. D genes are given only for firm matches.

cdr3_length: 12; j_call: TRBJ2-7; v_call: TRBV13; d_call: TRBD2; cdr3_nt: TGTGCCAGCAGCGGAAGCGGGAGCGAGCAGTACTTC; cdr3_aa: CASSGSGSEQYF
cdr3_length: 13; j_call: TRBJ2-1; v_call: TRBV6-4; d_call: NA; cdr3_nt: TGTGCCAGCAGTGACGGACTATACAATGAGCAGTTCTTC; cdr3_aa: CASSDGLYNEQFF
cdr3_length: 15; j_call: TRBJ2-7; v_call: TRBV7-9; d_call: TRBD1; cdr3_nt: TGTGCCAGCAGCTTAGGAAAGGGGGCAATAGGCGAGCAGTACTTC; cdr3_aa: CASSLGKGAIGEQYF
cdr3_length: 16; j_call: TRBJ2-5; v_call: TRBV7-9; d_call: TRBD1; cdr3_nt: TGTGCCAGCAGCTTAACGAGGGGGCTGAGTCGAGAGAACCAGTACTTC; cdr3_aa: CASSLTRGLSRENQYF
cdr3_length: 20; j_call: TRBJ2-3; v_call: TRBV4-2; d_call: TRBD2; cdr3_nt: TGTGCCAGCAGCCAAGATCCCGTAGCGGGAGGACGTATAAGCACAGATACGCAGTATTTT; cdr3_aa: CASSQDPVAGGRISTDTQYF
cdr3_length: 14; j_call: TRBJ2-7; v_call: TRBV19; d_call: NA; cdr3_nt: TGTGCCAGCATGGGTGGGGGCCGTACCTACGAGCAGTACTTC; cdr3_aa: CASMGGGRTYEQYF
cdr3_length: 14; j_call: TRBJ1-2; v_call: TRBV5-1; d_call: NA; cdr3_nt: TGCGCCAGCAGCTTGGACACGGGTTTCTCTGGCTACACCTTC; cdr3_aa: CASSLDTGFSGYTF
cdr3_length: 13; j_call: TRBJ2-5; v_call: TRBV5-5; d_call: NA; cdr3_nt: TGTGCCAGCAGCTTCGGGACACAAGAGACCCAGTACTTC; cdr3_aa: CASSFGTQETQYF
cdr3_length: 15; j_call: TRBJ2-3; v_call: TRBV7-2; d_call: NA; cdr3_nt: TGTGCCAGCAGCTTAGGGCGGGCAAACACAGATACGCAGTATTTT; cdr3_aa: CASSLGRANTDTQYF
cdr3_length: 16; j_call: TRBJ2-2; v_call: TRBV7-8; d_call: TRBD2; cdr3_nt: TGTGCCAGCAGCTTAACCCGGACTAGTCTTACCGGGGAGCTGTTTTTT; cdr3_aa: CASSLTRTSLTGELFF
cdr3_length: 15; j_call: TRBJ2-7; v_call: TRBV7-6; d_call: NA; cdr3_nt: TGTGCCAGCAGCTTATTCAGCGACGCTTCCTACGAGCAGTACTTC; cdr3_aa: CASSLFSDASYEQYF
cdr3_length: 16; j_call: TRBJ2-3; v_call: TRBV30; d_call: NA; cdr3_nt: TGTGCCTGGAGTCGGGGGTCCAGGGCTAGCACAGATACGCAGTATTTT; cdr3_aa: CAWSRGSRASTDTQYF
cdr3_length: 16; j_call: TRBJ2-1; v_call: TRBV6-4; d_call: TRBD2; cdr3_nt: TGTGCCAGCAGTGAGTTTGGTCTAGCGGGGAACAATGAGCAGTTCTTC; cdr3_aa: CASSEFGLAGNNEQFF
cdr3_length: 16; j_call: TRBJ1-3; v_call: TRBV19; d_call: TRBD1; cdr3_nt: TGTGCCAGTAGTATCGCGGGACAGCTCTCTGGAAACACCATATATTTT; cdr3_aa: CASSIAGQLSGNTIYF
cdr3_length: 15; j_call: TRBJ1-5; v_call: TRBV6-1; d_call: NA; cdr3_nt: TGTGCCAGCAACCTCAGACGGACAAGCAATCAGCCCCAGCATTTT; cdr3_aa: CASNLRRTSNQPQHF
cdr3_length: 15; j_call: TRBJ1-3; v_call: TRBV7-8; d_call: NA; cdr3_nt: TGTGCCAGCAGCTACGCCGGGACACGTGGAAACACCATATATTTT; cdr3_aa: CASSYAGTRGNTIYF
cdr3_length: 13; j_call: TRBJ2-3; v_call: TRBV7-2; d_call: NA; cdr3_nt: TGTGCCAGCAGCTTAGACAGAGCAGATACGCAGTATTTT; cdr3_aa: CASSLDRADTQYF
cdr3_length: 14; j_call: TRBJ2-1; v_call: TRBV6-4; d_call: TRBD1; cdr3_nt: TGTGCCAGCAGTGACTCAACAGGGGGTGGGGAGCAGTTCTTC; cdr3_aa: CASSDSTGGGEQFF
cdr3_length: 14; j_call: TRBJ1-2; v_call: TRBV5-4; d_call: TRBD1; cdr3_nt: TGTGCCAGCAGCGAACAGGGGGGAGGGAAGGGCTACACCTTC; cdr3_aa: CASSEQGGGKGYTF
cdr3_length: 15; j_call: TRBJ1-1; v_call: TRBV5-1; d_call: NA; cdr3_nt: TGCGCCAGCAGTTATTCAACAGGGTTGAACACTGAAGCTTTCTTT; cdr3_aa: CASSYSTGLNTEAFF
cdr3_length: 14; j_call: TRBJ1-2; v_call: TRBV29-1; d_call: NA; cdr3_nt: TGCAGCGTTGAAGATGACAGGTTCGTCTATGGCTACACCTTC; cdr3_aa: CSVEDDRFVYGYTF
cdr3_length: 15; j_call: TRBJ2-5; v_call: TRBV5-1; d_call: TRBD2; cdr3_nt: TGCGCCAGCAGCTCTGGAAGCGGGGGGCGGGAGACCCAGTACTTC; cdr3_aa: CASSSGSGGRETQYF
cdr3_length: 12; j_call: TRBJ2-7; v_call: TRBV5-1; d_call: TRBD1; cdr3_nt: TGCGCCAGCGGCAGTGGACAGGGGGAGCAGTACTTC; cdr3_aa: CASGSGQGEQYF
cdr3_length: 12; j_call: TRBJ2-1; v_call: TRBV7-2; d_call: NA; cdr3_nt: TGTGCCAGCAGCTTAGAGGCAGGTGAGCAGTTCTTC; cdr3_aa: CASSLEAGEQFF
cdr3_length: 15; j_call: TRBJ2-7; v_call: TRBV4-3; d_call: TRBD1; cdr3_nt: TGCGCCAGCAGCCAAAATCCGACAGGGTTCTACGAGCAGTACTTC; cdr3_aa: CASSQNPTGFYEQYF
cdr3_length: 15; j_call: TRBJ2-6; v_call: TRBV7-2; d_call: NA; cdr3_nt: TGTGCCAGCAGCTTAACAGAGTCCTGGGCCAACGTCCTGACTTTC; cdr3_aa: CASSLTESWANVLTF
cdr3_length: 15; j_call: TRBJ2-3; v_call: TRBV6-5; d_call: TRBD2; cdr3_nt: TGTGCCAGCAGTCCCTCGGGGGGGCTGTACGATACGCAGTATTTT; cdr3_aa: CASSPSGGLYDTQYF
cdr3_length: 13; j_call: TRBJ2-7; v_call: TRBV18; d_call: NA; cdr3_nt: TGTGCCAGCTCCCTGGAGGCAGCCCGGGAGCAGTACTTC; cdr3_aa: CASSLEAAREQYF
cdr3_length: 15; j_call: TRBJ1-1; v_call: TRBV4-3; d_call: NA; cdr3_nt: TGCGCCAGCAGCCAAGAAGGCGGGGGGAACACTGAAGCTTTCTTT; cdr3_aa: CASSQEGGGNTEAFF
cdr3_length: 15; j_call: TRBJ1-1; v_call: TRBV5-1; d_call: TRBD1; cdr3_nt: TGCGCCAGCAGTTCATCACAGGGGGCGAGAGGTGAAGCTTTCTTT; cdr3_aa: CASSSSQGARGEAFF
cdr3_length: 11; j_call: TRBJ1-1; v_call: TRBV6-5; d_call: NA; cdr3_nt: TGTGCCAGAAGTTACGGCCTTCTCGCTTTCTTT; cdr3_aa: CARSYGLLAFF
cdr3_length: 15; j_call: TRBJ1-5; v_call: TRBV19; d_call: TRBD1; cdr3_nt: TGTGCCAGTAGTGGGTTGGCAGGGGGCGGCCAGCCCCAGCATTTT; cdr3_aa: CASSGLAGGGQPQHF
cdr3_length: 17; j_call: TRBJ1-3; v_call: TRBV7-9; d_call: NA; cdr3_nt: TGTGCCAGCAGCGAAAGATCTAACAGTCTCTCTGGAAACACCATATATTTT; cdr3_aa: CASSERSNSLSGNTIYF
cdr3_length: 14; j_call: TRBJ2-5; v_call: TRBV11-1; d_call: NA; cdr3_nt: TGTGCCAGCAGCGAAGGGGTCGGAAGGGAGACCCAGTACTTC; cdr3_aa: CASSEGVGRETQYF
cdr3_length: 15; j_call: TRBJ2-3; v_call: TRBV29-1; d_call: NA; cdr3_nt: TGCAGCGCTGTAGGGGCTCAGGGGTTGGCCTCTACGCAGTATTTT; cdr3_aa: CSAVGAQGLASTQYF
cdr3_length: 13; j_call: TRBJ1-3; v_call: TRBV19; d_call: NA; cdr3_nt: TGTGCCAGTAGTGTCGGACTTTTAAACACCATATATTTT; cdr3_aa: CASSVGLLNTIYF
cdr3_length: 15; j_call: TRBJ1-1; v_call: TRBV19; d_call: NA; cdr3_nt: TGTGCCAGTAGGATCCCCCAAGCACCAAACACTGAAGCTTTCTTT; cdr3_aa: CASRIPQAPNTEAFF
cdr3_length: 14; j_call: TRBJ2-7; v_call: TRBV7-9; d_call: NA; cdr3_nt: TGTGCCAGCAGCATTGACATGCAAACCTACGAGCAGTACTTC; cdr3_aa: CASSIDMQTYEQYF
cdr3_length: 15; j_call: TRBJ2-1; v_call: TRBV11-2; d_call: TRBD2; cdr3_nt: TGTGCCAGCAGCCGCGGGACTAGCAGAAACAATGAGCAGTTCTTC; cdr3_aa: CASSRGTSRNNEQFF
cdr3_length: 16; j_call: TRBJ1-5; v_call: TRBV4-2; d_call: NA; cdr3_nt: TGTGCCAGCAGCCAAGATGCGGCCAGGGGACCTCAGCCCCAGCATTTT; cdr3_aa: CASSQDAARGPQPQHF
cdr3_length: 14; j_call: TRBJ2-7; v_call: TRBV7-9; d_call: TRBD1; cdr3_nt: TGTGCCAGCAGCTTAGAGGGCAGGGGGTGGGAGCAGTACTTC; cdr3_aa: CASSLEGRGWEQYF
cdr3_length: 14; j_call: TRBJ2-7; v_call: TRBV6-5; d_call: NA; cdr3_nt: TGTGCCAGCAGGAGAGATAGGAGCTCCTACGAGCAGTACTTC; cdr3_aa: CASRRDRSSYEQYF
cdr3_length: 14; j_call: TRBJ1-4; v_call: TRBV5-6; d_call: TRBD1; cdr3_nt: TGTGCCAGCAGCCGGGGACAGGGAGAGGAAAAACTGTTTTTT; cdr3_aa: CASSRGQGEEKLFF
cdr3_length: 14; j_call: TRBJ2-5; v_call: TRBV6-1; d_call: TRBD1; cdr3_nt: TGTGCCAGCAGTGAGCAACAGGGGAAAGAGACCCAGTACTTC; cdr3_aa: CASSEQQGKETQYF
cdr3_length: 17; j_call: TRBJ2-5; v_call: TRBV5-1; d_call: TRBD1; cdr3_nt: TGCGCCAGCAGCTTGGGGGGACAGGGGGGCTCCCAAGAGACCCAGTACTTC; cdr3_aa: CASSLGGQGGSQETQYF
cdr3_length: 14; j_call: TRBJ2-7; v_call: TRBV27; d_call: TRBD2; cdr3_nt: TGTGCCAGCAGCCGGACTAGCGGACCAGTGGAGCAGTACTTC; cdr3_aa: CASSRTSGPVEQYF
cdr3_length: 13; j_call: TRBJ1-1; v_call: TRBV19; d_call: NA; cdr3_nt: TGTGCCAGTATAGCTGGGGGGGGCACTGAAGCTTTCTTT; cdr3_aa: CASIAGGGTEAFF
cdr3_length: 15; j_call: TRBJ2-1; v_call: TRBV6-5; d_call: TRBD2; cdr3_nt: TGTGCCAGCAGTTACGAAGGACTAGGTTACAATGAGCAGTTCTTC; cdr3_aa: CASSYEGLGYNEQFF
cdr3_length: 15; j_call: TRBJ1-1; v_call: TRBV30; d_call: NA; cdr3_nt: TGTGCCTGGAGGGGCGTTTTAAAAATGAACACTGAAGCTTTCTTT; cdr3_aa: CAWRGVLKMNTEAFF
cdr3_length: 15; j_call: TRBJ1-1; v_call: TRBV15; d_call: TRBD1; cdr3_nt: TGTGCCACCAGCGGCCTTTTGACAGGGGGGACTGAAGCTTTCTTT; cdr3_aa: CATSGLLTGGTEAFF
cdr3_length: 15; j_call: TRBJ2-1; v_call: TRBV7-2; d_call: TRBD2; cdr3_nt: TGTGCCAGCAGCTTAGGGACTAGCGGGCGGAATGAGCAGTTCTTC; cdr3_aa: CASSLGTSGRNEQFF
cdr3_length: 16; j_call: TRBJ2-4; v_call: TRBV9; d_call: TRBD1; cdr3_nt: TGTGCCAGCAGCGTAGATACAGGGGTTGGCAAAAACATTCAGTACTTC; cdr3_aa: CASSVDTGVGKNIQYF
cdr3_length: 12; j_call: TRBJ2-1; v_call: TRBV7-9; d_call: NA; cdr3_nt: TGTGCCAGCAGCTTAGTCCGGGATGAGCAGTTCTTC; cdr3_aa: CASSLVRDEQFF
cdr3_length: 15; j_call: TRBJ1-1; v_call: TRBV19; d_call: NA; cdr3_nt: TGTGCCAGTCGTAGCCTGACGGACATGAACACTGAAGCTTTCTTT; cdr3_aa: CASRSLTDMNTEAFF